The 23 T cell receptor beta chains given below trace back to one sample, sequenced in a study of shared clonotypes between healthy human individuals. Produced via immunoSEQ multiplex PCR; TCRdb's table is partial and in-frame only. The sample holds around 100,000 clones, around 71% seen once. Material: memory CD8+ T cells sorted from blood. This sample's subset: CD45RO+ cells pooled with CCR7-negative TemRA cells. These TCRs come from a woman under 40 in good health.

The J gene is TRBJ2-5, the V gene TRBV28, with TRBD2 matching 10 bases. Trimming removed 4 bases from V and 2 bases from J; junction bases left unmatched: 7. The germline gives CDR1 MDHEN, CDR2 SYDVKM. The CDR3 is made up of 16 amino acids. CDR3: CASSYLAGGHQETQYF. The CDR3 DNA reads as TGTGCCAGCAGTTATTTAGCGGGAGGCCATCAAGAGACCCAGTACTTC.

The count of this clone is one. The V gene is TRBV2, the J gene TRBJ2-3; no definite D call. CDR1 SNHLY and CDR2 FYNNEI come from the germline V gene. This CDR3 is 11 amino acids long. The V end lost 7 bases, the J end lost 4 bases, and 6 bases lay between the germline ends. CDR3 loop: CASKAPDTQYF. The CDR3 DNA reads TGTGCCAGCAAGGCCCCAGATACGCAGTATTTT.

The chain joins TRBV10-1 to TRBJ2-2; 11 positions match TRBD1. Germline CDR1 reads WNHNN; CDR2 reads SYGVQD (reference sequence). V dropped 6 bases and J dropped 4; count of bases not matched to a gene: 10. There are 17 residues in the CDR3. The CDR3 loop is CASSEARTGGLTGELFF. DNA of the CDR3: TGCGCCAGCAGCGAGGCGAGGACAGGGGGCCTCACCGGGGAGCTGTTTTTT.

V usage is TRBV2 and J usage is TRBJ2-5; unclear D gene. CDR3 size: 13 residues. Between the trimmed V and J ends, which lost 5 bases and 7 bases, there was a span of 14 bases. CDR1 and CDR2 (germline): SNHLY, FYNNEI. This chain's CDR3 is CASSRQDPGTQYF. DNA of the CDR3: TGTGCCAGCAGTAGGCAGGATCCTGGGACCCAGTACTTC.

This clone was detected only a few times. The chain recombines TRBV6-6 with TRBJ1-3; 7 bases line up with TRBD1. The trim removed 6 bases at V and 3 bases at J, leaving 2 bases unmatched. This CDR3 contains 13 residues. Germline CDR1 is MNHNY and CDR2 is SVGAGI (reference sequence). CDR3 loop: CASRRDSGNTIYF. The DNA for the CDR3 is TGTGCCAGCAGACGGGACAGTGGAAACACCATATATTTT.

This clone was seen more than once but under ten times. V gene TRBV28 combines with J gene TRBJ2-3; 10 bases are shared with TRBD2. The CDR3 extends over 14 amino acids. V gave up 11 bases and J gave up 2 bases; unmatched junction bases: 7. In germline, CDR1 is MDHEN, CDR2 SYDVKM. CDR3 region: CAARAGGDTDTQYF. The CDR3 region has the DNA TGTGCCGCCCGAGCGGGAGGGGACACAGATACGCAGTATTTT.

The chain's CDR3 is CASSLHTWASGTNEQFF. The CDR3, as DNA: TGTGCCAGCAGTTTACATACCTGGGCTAGCGGGACCAATGAGCAGTTCTTC. The chain has TRBV28 and TRBJ2-1, with 9 bases that match TRBD2. Unmatched junction bases numbered 11, after V lost 2 bases and J lost 6 bases. The germline V gene has CDR1 MDHEN and CDR2 SYDVKM. This CDR3 region has 17 residues.

V and J are TRBV7-8 and TRBJ1-2, with 8 bases that match TRBD1. The CDR3 is made up of 15 amino acids. Germline CDR1 reads SGHVS; CDR2 reads FQNEAQ. Trimming cost V 4 bases and J 4 bases; bases outside gene matches: 8. CDR3 protein: CASSSQGARGYGYTF. DNA of the CDR3: TGTGCCAGCAGCTCTCAGGGGGCGCGAGGCTATGGCTACACCTTC.

This rearrangement joins TRBV7-2 to TRBJ2-6; D gene unclear. The germline gives CDR1 SGHTA, CDR2 FQGNSA. V dropped 5 bases and J dropped 4 bases, with 12 bases sitting between them. The CDR3 is made up of 15 amino acids. CDR3 protein: CASSPFLIGANVLTF. The CDR3 nucleotides are TGTGCCAGCAGCCCGTTCTTGATAGGGGCCAACGTCCTGACTTTC.

There are a few counts of this clone. This sequence joins TRBV9 and TRBJ2-7; D is possibly TRBD2 (5 bases). The CDR3 is made up of 15 amino acids. Germline CDR1 SGDLS, CDR2 YYNGEE. V was cut by 0 bases and J by 4 bases, with 14 bases left in between. This CDR3 reads CASSVEGSSSYEQYF. CDR3 nucleotides: TGTGCCAGCAGCGTAGAAGGGAGCTCTAGTTACGAGCAGTACTTC.

The gene calls are TRBV7-9 and TRBJ2-3; no clear D. Per germline, CDR1 SEHNR and CDR2 FQNEAQ (reference sequence). V lost 3 bases and J lost 1, with 2 bases in between. This CDR3 is built from 12 residues. The CDR3 sequence: CASSFGTDTQYF. CDR3 nucleotide sequence: TGTGCCAGCAGCTTTGGCACAGATACGCAGTATTTT.

This chain links TRBV4-1 with TRBJ2-5; weak D call: TRBD1 (6 bases). Germline CDR1 and CDR2: MGHRA and YSYEKL. CDR3 length: 15 amino acids. V lost 3 bases to trimming and J lost 11 bases, with 22 bases between them. This CDR3 is CASSQLQGVRREQYF. CDR3 in DNA: TGCGCCAGCAGCCAGTTACAGGGTGTTCGGCGAGAGCAGTACTTC.

This clone appeared many times. The rearrangement joins TRBV5-4 to TRBJ2-1; TRBD2 aligns across 8 bases. The CDR3 extends over 15 amino acids. CDR1 and CDR2 from the germline V gene are SGHNT and YYREEE (reference sequence). With V trimmed by 4 bases and J by 8 bases, 11 bases remained unmatched. The DNA for the CDR3 is TGTGCCAGCAGCAGTGGTTTTAGCGGGATATATGAGCAGTTCTTC. This sequence encodes CASSSGFSGIYEQFF.

In this sample, this clone turned up a few times. Distinct nucleotide sequences in the sample also encode this CDR3. The chain links TRBV4-1 to TRBJ1-1; D is unclear. Per the germline V gene, CDR1 is MGHRA and CDR2 is YSYEKL. Between the trimmed V and J ends, which lost 0 bases and 4 bases, there was a span of 9 bases. The CDR3 spans 14 residues. The CDR3 nucleotides are TGCGCCAGCAGCCAAGAACACGGTGGCACTGAAGCTTTCTTT. It translates to CASSQEHGGTEAFF.

This chain uses TRBV6-4 with TRBJ2-1; 8 bases are a match to TRBD1. The germline CDR1 and CDR2 sequences are MRHNA and SNTAGT. The CDR3 spans 14 residues. The trim removed 5 bases at V and 7 bases at J, leaving 7 bases unmatched. The CDR3 nucleotides read TGTGCCAGCAGTAAGACAGGGGAGAGGAATGAGCAGTTCTTC. It yields the protein CASSKTGERNEQFF.

The CDR3 DNA is TGTGCCAGCAGTTTCCTTATAATCTCCTACAATGAGCAGTTCTTC. As protein: CASSFLIISYNEQFF. This chain links TRBV28 with TRBJ2-1; no clear D. Germline lookup yields CDR1 MDHEN and CDR2 SYDVKM. Trimming cost V 3 bases and J 0 bases, with 9 bases left between them. The CDR3 spans 15 residues.

The chain uses TRBV5-6 and TRBJ1-1, with unresolved D. Germline V gives CDR1 SGHDT, CDR2 YYEEEE. The CDR3 consists of 13 residues. V was pared by 0 bases and J by 4 bases, with 7 bases between. The CDR3 reads CASSLGASTEAFF. The CDR3 coding sequence is TGTGCCAGCAGCTTGGGGGCGTCCACTGAAGCTTTCTTT.

This clone came up a few times. The chain links TRBV4-1 to TRBJ1-4; possible D gene TRBD1, 6 bases. The ends were cut back, 0 bases at V and 8 bases at J, with 22 bases in the middle. Germline CDR1 reads MGHRA; CDR2 reads YSYEKL. CDR3 length: 18 amino acids. DNA of the CDR3: TGCGCCAGCAGCCAAGATGGGCAGGGGCTGGCTCTAGGCGAAAAACTGTTTTTT. Protein: CASSQDGQGLALGEKLFF.

This clone was counted a few times. The chain employs TRBV7-9 and TRBJ2-7; D is unresolved. In germline, CDR1 is SEHNR, CDR2 FQNEAQ (reference sequence). There are 13 residues in the CDR3. The V gene lost 5 bases and the J gene lost 3 bases, with 11 bases spanning the gap. The CDR3 reads CASSPNSRYEQYF. CDR3 DNA: TGTGCCAGCAGCCCGAACAGCCGCTACGAGCAGTACTTC.

This clone showed up just a few times. V gene TRBV18 combines with J gene TRBJ1-2; weak D call: TRBD1 (5 bases). Germline-derived CDR1 and CDR2 are KGHSH and LQKENI. Trimming removed 4 bases at V and 9 bases at J, with 15 bases between. This CDR3 is built from 13 residues. The CDR3 nucleotides read TGTGCCAGCTCACACGATGATCAGGGAAGCTACACCTTC. Translated: CASSHDDQGSYTF.

The chain recombines TRBV1 with TRBJ2-3; no check of the table's D call, TRBD2, against the DNA was made. TRBV1 is tagged as a pseudogene. CDR3 length equals 18 residues. This CDR3 is CTSSQGPFSGINTDTQYF. In DNA, the CDR3 is TGCACCAGCAGCCAAGGCCCCTTTAGCGGGATCAACACAGATACGCAGTATTTT.

The J gene is TRBJ2-1, the V gene TRBV5-1; 7 nucleotides agree with TRBD2. Germline trimming cut 3 bases from V and 5 bases from J; bases unmatched to any gene: 17. The CDR3 covers 18 residues. Germline V gene lookup returns CDR1 SGHRS and CDR2 YFSETQ. The CDR3 protein is CASSSPDRLARPHNEQFF. For the CDR3, the DNA is TGCGCCAGCAGCTCCCCGGATAGACTAGCTCGACCGCACAATGAGCAGTTCTTC.

This clone appeared a single time. This sequence joins TRBV5-4 and TRBJ2-2; 10 nucleotides align to TRBD2. Trimming cost V 10 bases and J 2 bases; bases outside gene matches: 5. This CDR3 spans 14 amino acids. The germline V gene has CDR1 SGHNT and CDR2 YYREEE (reference sequence). The CDR3 reads CARKREGNTGELFF. The CDR3, as DNA: TGTGCCCGAAAGCGGGAGGGCAACACCGGGGAGCTGTTTTTT.